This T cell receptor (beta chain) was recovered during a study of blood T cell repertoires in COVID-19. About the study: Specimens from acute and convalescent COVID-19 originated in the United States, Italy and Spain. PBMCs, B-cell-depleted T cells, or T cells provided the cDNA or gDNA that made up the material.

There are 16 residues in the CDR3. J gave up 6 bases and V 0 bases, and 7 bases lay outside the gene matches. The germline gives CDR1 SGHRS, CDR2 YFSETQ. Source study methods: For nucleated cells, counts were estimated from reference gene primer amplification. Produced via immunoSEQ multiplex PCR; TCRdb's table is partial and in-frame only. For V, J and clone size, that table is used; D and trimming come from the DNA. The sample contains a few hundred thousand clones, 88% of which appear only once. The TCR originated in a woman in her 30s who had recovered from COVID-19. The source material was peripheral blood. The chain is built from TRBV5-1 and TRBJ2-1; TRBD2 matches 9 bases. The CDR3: CASSLDPSGVSNEQFF. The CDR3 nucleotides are TGCGCCAGCAGCTTGGATCCTAGCGGGGTAAGCAATGAGCAGTTCTTC.